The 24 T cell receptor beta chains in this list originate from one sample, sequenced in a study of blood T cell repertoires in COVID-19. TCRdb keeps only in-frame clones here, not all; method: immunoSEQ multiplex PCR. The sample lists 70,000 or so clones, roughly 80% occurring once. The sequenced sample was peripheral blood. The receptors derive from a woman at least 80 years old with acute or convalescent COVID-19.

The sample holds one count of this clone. CDR3 sequence reads: CAWRRQGSGNVYGYTF. The CDR3, as DNA: TGTGCCTGGAGGCGACAGGGCAGTGGTAATGTGTATGGCTACACCTTC. The chain combines TRBV30 with TRBJ1-2; 7 positions match TRBD1. J gave up 5 bases and V 3 bases, and 15 bases lay outside the gene matches. Germline V gene sequence: CDR1 GTSNPN, CDR2 SVGIG (reference sequence). The CDR3 consists of 16 residues.

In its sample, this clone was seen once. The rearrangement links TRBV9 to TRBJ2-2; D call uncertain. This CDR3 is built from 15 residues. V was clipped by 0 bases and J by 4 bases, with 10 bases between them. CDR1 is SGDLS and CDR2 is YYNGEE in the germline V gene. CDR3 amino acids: CASSVDNSLTGELFF. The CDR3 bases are TGTGCCAGCAGCGTAGATAATTCTCTCACCGGGGAGCTGTTTTTT. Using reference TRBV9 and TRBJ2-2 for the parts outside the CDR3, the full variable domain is DSGVTQTPKHLITATGQRVTLRCSPRSGDLSVYWYQQSLDQGLQFLIQYYNGEERAKGNILERFSAQQFPDLHSELNLSSLELGDSALYFCASSVDNSLTGELFFGEGSRLTVL.

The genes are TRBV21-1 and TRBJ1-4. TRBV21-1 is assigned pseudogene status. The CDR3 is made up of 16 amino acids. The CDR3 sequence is CASSKPGVATNEKLFF. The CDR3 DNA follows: TGTGCCAGCAGCAAACCCGGAGTTGCAACTAATGAAAAACTGTTTTTT.

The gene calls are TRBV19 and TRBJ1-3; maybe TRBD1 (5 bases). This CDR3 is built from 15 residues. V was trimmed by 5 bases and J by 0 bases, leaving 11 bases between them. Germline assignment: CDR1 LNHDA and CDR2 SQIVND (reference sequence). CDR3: CASSPGLNSGNTIYF. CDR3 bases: TGTGCCAGTAGTCCGGGACTGAACTCTGGAAACACCATATATTTT. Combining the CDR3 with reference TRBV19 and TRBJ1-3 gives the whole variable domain DGGITQSPKYLFRKEGQNVTLSCEQNLNHDAMYWYRQDPGQGLRLIYYSQIVNDFQKGDIAEGYSVSREKKESFPLTVTSAQKNPTAFYLCASSPGLNSGNTIYFGEGSWLTVV.

The CDR3 here is CASTMEGGGRSNQPQHF. The CDR3 region has the DNA TGTGCCAGTACCATGGAGGGGGGGGGTAGAAGCAATCAGCCCCAGCATTTT. This sequence joins TRBV19 and TRBJ1-5; D is possibly TRBD1 (6 bases). Trimming pared 7 bases from V and 1 base from J, leaving 20 bases between. The CDR3 is 17 residues long. CDR1 LNHDA and CDR2 SQIVND come from the germline V gene (reference sequence).

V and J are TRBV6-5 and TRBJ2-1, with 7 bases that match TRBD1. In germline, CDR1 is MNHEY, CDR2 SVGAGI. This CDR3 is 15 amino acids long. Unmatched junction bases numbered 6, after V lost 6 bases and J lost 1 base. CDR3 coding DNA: TGTGCCAGCAGAAGGGCACAGGGGTCCTACAATGAGCAGTTCTTC. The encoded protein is CASRRAQGSYNEQFF.

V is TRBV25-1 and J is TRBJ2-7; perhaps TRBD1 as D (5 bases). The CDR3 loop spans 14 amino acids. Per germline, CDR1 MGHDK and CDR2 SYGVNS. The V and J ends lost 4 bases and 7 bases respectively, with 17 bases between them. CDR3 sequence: CASSGRAGPGEQYF. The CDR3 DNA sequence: TGTGCCAGCAGTGGCAGGGCAGGTCCAGGGGAGCAGTACTTC.

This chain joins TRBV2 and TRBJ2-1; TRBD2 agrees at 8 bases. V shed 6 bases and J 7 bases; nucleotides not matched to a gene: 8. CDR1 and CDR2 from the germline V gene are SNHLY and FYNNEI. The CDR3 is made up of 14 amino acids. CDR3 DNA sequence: TGTGCCAGCAGGAGGGTGGTAGCGGGGAATGAGCAGTTCTTC. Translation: CASRRVVAGNEQFF.

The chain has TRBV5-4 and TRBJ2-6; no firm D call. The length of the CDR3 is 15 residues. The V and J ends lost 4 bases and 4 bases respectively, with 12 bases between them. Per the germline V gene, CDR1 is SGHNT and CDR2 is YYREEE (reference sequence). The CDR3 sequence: CASSAELVGANVLTF. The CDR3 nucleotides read TGTGCCAGCAGCGCCGAACTCGTGGGGGCCAACGTCCTGACTTTC. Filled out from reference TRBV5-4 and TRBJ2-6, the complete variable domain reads ETGVTQSPTHLIKTRGQQVTLRCSSQSGHNTVSWYQQALGQGPQFIFQYYREEENGRGNFPPRFSGLQFPNYSSELNVNALELDDSALYLCASSAELVGANVLTFGAGSRLTVL.

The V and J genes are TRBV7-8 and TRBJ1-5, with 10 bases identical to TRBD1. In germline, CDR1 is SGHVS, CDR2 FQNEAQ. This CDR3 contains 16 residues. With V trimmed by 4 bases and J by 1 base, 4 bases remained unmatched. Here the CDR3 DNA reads TGTGCCAGCAGCTCCAAGACAGGGGGCAGCAATCAGCCCCAGCATTTT. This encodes CASSSKTGGSNQPQHF.

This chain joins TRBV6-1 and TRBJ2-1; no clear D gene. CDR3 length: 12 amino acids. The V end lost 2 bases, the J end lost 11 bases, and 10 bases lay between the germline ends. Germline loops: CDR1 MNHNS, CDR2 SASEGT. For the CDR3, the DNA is TGTGCCAGCAGTGAATCCGTACAGAAGCAGTTCTTC. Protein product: CASSESVQKQFF.

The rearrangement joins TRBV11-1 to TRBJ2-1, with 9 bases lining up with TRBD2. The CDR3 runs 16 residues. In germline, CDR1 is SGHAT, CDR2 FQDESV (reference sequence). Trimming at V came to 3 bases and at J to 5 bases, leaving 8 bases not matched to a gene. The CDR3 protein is CASSFRVAGADNEQFF. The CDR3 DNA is TGTGCCAGCAGCTTCAGGGTAGCGGGGGCCGACAATGAGCAGTTCTTC.

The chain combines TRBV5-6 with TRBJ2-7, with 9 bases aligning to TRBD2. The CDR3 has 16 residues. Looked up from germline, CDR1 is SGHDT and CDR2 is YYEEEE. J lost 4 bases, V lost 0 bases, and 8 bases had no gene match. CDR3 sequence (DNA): TGTGCCAGCAGCTTGGCTCCAGCGGGGGGACGGTACGAGCAGTACTTC. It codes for CASSLAPAGGRYEQYF.

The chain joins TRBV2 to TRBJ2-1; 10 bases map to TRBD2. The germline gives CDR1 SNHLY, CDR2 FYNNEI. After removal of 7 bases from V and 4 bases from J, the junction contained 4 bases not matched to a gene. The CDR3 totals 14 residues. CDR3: CASTERGGYNEQFF. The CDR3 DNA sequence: TGTGCCAGCACTGAGCGGGGGGGTTACAATGAGCAGTTCTTC. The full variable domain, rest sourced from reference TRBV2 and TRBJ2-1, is EPEVTQTPSHQVTQMGQEVILRCVPISNHLYFYWYRQILGQKVEFLVSFYNNEISEKSEIFDDQFSVERPDGSNFTLKIRSTKLEDSAMYFCASTERGGYNEQFFGPGTRLTVL.

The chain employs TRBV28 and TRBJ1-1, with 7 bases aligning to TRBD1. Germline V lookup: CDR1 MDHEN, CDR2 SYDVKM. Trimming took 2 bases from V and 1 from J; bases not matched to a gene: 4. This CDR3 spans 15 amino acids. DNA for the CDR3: TGTGCCAGCAGTTTAGCGGGACAGCAGAACACTGAAGCTTTCTTT. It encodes CASSLAGQQNTEAFF.

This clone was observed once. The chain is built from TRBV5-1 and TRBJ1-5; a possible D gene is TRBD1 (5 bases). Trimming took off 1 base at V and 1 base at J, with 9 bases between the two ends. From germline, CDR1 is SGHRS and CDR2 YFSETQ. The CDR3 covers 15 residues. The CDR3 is CASSLQGNSNQPQHF. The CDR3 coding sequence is TGCGCCAGCAGCTTGCAGGGTAACAGCAATCAGCCCCAGCATTTT.

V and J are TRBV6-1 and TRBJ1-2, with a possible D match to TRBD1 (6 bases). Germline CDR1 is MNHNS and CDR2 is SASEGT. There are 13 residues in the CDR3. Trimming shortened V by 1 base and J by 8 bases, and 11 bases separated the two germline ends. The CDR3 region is CASSEVTGQGYTF. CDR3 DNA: TGTGCCAGCAGTGAAGTGACAGGACAAGGCTACACCTTC.

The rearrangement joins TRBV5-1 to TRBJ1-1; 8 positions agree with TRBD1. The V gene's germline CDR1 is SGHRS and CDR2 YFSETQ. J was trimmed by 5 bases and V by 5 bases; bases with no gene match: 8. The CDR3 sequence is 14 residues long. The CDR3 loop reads CASSRNTGGTEAFF. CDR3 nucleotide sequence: TGCGCCAGCAGTCGAAACACAGGGGGTACTGAAGCTTTCTTT.

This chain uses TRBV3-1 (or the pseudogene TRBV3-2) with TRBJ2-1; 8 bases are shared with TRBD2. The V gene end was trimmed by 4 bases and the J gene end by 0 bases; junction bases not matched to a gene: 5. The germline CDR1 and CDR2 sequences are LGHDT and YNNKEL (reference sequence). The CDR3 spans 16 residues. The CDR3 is CASSLSGADSYNEQFF. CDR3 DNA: TGTGCCAGCAGCCTTAGCGGGGCAGACTCCTACAATGAGCAGTTCTTC.

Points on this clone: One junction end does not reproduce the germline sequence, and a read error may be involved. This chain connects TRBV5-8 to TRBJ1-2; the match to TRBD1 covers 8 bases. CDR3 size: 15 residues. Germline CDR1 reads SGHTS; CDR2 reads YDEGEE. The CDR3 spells CASSSILGTGFSPSF. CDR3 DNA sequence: TGTGCCAGCAGCTCGATACTCGGGACAGGTTTTTCCCCCAGCTTC.

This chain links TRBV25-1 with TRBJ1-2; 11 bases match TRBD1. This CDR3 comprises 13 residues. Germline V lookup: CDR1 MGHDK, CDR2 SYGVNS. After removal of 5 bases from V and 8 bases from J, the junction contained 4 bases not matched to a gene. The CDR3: CASSRTGGLGYTF. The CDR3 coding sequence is TGTGCCAGCAGTCGGACAGGGGGCCTAGGCTACACCTTC.

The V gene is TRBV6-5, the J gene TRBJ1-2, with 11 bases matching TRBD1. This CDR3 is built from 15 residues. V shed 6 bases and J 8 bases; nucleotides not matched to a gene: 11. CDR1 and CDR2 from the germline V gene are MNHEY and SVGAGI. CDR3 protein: CASRPRGQGAEGYTF. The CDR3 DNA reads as TGTGCCAGCAGACCCCGTGGACAGGGGGCAGAAGGCTACACCTTC.

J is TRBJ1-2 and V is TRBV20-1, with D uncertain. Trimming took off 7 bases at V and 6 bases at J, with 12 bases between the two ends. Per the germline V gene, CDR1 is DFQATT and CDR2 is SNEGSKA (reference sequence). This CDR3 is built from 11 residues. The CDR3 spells CSGGVPDGYTF. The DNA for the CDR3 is TGCAGTGGCGGTGTTCCCGATGGCTACACCTTC.

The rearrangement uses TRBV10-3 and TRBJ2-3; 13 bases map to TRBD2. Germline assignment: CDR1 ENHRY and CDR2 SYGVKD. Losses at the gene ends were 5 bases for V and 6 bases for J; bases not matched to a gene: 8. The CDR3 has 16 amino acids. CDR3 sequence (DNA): TGTGCCATCAGTACACTAGCGGGGGGGCCGACGGATACGCAGTATTTT. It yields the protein CAISTLAGGPTDTQYF.